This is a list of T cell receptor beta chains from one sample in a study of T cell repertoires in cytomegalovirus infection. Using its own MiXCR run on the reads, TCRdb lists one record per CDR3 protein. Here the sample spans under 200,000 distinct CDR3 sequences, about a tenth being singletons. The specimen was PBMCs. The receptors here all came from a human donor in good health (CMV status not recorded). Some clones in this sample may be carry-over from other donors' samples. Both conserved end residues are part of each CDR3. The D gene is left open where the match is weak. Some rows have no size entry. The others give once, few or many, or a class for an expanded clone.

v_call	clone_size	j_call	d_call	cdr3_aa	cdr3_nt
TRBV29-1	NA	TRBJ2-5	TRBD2	CSGGLAGVRETQYF	TGCAGCGGCGGACTAGCGGGAGTGCGTGAGACCCAGTACTTC
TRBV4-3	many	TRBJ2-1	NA	CASSQIYPRDLSNEQFF	TGCGCCAGCAGCCAAATCTACCCCAGGGACTTAAGCAATGAGCAGTTCTTC
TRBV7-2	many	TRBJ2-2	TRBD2	CASSSTRTSGTGELFF	TGTGCCAGCAGCTCTACGCGGACTAGCGGGACCGGGGAGCTGTTTTTT
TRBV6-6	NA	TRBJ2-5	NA	CASSYSIGAVQETQYF	TGTGCCAGCAGTTACTCGATAGGGGCTGTCCAAGAGACCCAGTACTTC
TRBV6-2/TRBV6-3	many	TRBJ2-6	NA	CASGELSRSFSGANVLTF	TGTGCCAGCGGGGAGCTGAGCCGTTCTTTCTCTGGGGCCAACGTCCTGACTTTC
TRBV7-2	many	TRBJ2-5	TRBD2	CASSPTSGVQETQYF	TGTGCCAGCAGCCCGACTAGCGGGGTCCAAGAGACCCAGTACTTC
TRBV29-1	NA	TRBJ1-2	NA	CSVVGQRDNYGYTF	TGCAGCGTTGTAGGGCAGCGGGACAACTATGGCTACACCTTC
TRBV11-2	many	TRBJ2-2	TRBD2	CASSPVGGRAAGELFF	TGTGCCAGCAGCCCGGTTGGCGGGAGAGCGGCCGGGGAGCTGTTTTTT
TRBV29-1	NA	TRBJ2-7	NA	CSVETGKQYF	TGCAGCGTTGAAACCGGAAAGCAGTACTTC
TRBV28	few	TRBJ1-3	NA	CASRNADTGRNTIYF	TGTGCCAGCAGGAATGCGGACACCGGAAGAAACACCATATATTTT
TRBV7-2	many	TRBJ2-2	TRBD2	CASSLLAGGHGELFF	TGTGCCAGCAGCTTACTAGCGGGGGGCCACGGGGAGCTGTTTTTT
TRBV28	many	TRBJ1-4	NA	CASSLSGLYEKLFF	TGTGCCAGCAGTTTATCGGGGCTCTATGAAAAACTGTTTTTT
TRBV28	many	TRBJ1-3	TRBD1	CASSLYGTASGNTIYF	TGTGCCAGCAGTTTGTATGGGACAGCCTCTGGAAACACCATATATTTT
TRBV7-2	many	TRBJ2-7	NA	CASSLDGRDSYEQYF	TGTGCCAGCAGCTTAGATGGGCGGGACTCCTACGAGCAGTACTTC
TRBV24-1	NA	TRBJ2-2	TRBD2	CATSDPGLADTGELFF	TGTGCCACCAGTGATCCGGGACTAGCGGACACCGGGGAGCTGTTTTTT
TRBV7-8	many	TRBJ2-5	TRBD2	CASSPEAGLQETQYF	TGTGCCAGCAGCCCCGAAGCGGGACTCCAAGAGACCCAGTACTTC
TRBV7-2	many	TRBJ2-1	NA	CASNPTGFGYNEQFF	TGTGCCAGCAACCCGACGGGATTTGGCTACAATGAGCAGTTCTTC
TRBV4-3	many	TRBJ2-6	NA	CASSQDGPSGANVLTF	TGCGCCAGCAGCCAAGACGGCCCCTCTGGGGCCAACGTCCTGACTTTC
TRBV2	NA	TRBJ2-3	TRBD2	CASSEQRGASSTDTQYF	TGTGCCAGCAGTGAACAGCGGGGGGCTTCTAGCACAGATACGCAGTATTTT
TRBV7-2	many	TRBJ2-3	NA	CARSDTTDTQYF	TGTGCCAGAAGCGACACTACCGATACGCAGTATTTT
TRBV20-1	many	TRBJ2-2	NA	CSATPLAGELFF	TGCAGTGCCACCCCTCTCGCCGGGGAGCTGTTTTTT
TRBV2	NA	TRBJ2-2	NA	CASSDTGGATGELFF	TGTGCCAGCAGTGATACCGGGGGCGCGACCGGGGAGCTGTTTTTT
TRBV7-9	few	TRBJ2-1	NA	CASSSFKGSAYNEQFF	TGTGCCAGCAGCTCGTTCAAGGGCTCTGCCTACAATGAGCAGTTCTTC
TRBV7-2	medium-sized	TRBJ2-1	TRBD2	CASSLRASGRVGTNEQFF	TGTGCCAGCAGCTTAAGGGCTAGCGGGAGAGTTGGGACCAATGAGCAGTTCTTC
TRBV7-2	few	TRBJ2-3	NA	CASSLGGQGTQYF	TGTGCCAGCAGCTTAGGGGGGCAGGGGACGCAGTATTTT
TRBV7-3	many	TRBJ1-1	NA	CASSLTRENTEAFF	TGTGCCAGCAGCTTAACGCGGGAGAACACTGAAGCTTTCTTT
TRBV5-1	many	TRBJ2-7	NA	CASSPATKPGSEQYF	TGCGCCAGCAGCCCAGCCACTAAACCAGGGAGCGAGCAGTACTTC
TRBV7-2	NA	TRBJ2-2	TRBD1	CASSPGQQGAWSGELFF	TGTGCCAGCAGCCCCGGGCAACAGGGGGCTTGGAGCGGGGAGCTGTTTTTT
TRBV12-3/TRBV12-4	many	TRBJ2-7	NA	CASSVDTASYEQYF	TGTGCCAGCAGCGTGGACACTGCCTCCTACGAGCAGTACTTC
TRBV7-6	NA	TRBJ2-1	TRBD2	CASSPGLAGGPGNEQFF	TGTGCCAGCAGCCCGGGACTAGCGGGAGGGCCCGGCAATGAGCAGTTCTTC
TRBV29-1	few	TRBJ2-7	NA	CSGHKISYEQYF	TGCAGCGGCCACAAGATCTCCTACGAGCAGTACTTC
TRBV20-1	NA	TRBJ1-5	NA	CSASGSGLSQPQHF	TGCAGTGCTAGTGGATCAGGGTTATCTCAGCCCCAGCATTTT
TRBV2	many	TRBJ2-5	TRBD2	CAGRLAGARETQYF	TGTGCCGGGCGACTAGCGGGAGCCCGGGAGACCCAGTACTTC
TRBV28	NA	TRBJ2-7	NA	CASRGLEATYEQYF	TGTGCCAGCAGGGGGCTGGAGGCAACCTACGAGCAGTACTTC
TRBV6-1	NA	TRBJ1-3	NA	CASSKDPGSGNTIYF	TGTGCCAGCAGTAAGGACCCCGGCTCTGGAAACACCATATATTTT